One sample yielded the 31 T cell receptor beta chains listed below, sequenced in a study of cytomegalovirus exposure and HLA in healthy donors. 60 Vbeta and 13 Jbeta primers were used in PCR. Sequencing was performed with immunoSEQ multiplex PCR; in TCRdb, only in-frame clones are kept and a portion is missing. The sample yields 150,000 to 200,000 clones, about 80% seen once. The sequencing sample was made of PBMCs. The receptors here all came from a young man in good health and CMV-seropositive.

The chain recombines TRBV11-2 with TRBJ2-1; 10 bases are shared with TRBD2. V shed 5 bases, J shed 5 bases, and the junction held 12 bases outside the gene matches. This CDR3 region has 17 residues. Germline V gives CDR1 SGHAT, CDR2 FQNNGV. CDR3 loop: CASSHTPASGRHNEQFF. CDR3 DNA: TGTGCCAGCAGCCACACCCCGGCTAGCGGGAGACACAATGAGCAGTTCTTC.

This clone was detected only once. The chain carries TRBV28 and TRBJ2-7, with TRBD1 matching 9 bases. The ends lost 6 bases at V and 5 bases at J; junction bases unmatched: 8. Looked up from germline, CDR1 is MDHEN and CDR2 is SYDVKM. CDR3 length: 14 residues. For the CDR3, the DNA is TGTGCCAGCAGGCCAACAGGGGGCAGGGACGAGCAGTACTTC. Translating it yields CASRPTGGRDEQYF.

CDR3 in amino acids: CASGPDSKYEQYF. In DNA, the CDR3 is TGTGCCAGCGGACCGGACAGTAAATACGAGCAGTACTTC. The chain employs TRBV7-9 and TRBJ2-7, with a tentative D call TRBD1 (6 bases). V was clipped by 8 bases and J by 4 bases, with 15 bases between them. Per the germline V gene, CDR1 is SEHNR and CDR2 is FQNEAQ (reference sequence). The length of the CDR3 is 13 residues. The complete variable domain, with remaining parts taken from reference TRBV7-9 and TRBJ2-7, reads DTGVSQNPRHKITKRGQNVTFRCDPISEHNRLYWYRQTLGQGPEFLTYFQNEAQLEKSRLLSDRFSAERPKGSFSTLEIQRTEQGDSAMYLCASGPDSKYEQYFGPGTRLTVT.

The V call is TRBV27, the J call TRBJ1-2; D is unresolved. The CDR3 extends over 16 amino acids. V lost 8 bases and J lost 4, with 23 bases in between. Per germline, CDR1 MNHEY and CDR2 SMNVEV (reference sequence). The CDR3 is CASPLLGKEAIYGYTF. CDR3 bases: TGTGCCAGCCCCCTATTAGGGAAGGAGGCTATCTATGGCTACACCTTC.

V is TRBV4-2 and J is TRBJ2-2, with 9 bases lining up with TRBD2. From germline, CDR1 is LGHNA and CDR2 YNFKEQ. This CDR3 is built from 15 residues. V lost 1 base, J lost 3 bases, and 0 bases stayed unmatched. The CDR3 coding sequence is TGTGCCAGCAGCCAAGGGACTAGCGACACCGGGGAGCTGTTTTTT. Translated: CASSQGTSDTGELFF.

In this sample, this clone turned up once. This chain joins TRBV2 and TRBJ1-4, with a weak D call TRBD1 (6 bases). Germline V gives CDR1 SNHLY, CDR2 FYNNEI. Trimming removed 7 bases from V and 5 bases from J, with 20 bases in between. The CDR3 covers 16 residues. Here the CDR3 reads CASNMAGPGVNEKLFF. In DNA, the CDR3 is TGTGCCAGCAACATGGCAGGCCCAGGGGTAAATGAAAAACTGTTTTTT.

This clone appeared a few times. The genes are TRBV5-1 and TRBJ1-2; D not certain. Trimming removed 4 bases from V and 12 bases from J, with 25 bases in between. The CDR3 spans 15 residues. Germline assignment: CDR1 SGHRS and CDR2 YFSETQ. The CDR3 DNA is TGCGCCAGCAGCCCCTCAAAACGGACGGAGGTCTCTCACACCTTC. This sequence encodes CASSPSKRTEVSHTF.

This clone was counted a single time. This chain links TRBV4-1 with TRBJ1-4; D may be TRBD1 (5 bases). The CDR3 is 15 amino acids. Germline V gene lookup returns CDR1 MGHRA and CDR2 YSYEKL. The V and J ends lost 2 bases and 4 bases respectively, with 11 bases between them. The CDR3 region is CASSQPQAYNEKLFF. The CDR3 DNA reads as TGCGCCAGCAGCCAACCACAGGCCTATAATGAAAAACTGTTTTTT.

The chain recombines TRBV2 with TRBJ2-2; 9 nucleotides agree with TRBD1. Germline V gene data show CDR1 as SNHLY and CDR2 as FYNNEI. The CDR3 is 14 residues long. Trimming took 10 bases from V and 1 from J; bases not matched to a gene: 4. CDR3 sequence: CATRQGVNTGELFF. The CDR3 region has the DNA TGTGCCACCCGACAGGGGGTGAACACCGGGGAGCTGTTTTTT.

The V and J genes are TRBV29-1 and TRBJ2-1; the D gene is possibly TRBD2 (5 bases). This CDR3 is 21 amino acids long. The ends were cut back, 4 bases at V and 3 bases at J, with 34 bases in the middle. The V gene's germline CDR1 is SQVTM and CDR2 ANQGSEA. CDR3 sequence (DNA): TGCAGCGTTGCCACCTTCTCACCCCTGGTCGTTCGGGCGGGCTTCTACAATGAGCAGTTCTTC. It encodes CSVATFSPLVVRAGFYNEQFF.

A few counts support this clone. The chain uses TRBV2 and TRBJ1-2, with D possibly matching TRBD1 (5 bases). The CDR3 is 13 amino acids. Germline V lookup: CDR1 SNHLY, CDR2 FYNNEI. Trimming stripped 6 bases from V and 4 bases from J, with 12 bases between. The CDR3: CASRTGGTYGYTF. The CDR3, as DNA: TGTGCCAGCAGAACCGGGGGGACCTATGGCTACACCTTC.

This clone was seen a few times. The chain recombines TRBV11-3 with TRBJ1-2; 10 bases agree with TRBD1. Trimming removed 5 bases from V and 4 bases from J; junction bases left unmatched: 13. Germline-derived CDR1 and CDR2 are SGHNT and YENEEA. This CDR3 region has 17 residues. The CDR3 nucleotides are TGTGCCAGCAGCCAGATCTACGGACAGGGGGATACCTATGGCTACACCTTC. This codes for CASSQIYGQGDTYGYTF.

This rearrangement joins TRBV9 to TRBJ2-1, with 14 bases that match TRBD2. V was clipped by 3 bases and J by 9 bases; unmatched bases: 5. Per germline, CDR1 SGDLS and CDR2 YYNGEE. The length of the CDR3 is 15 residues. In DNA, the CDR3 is TGTGCCAGCAGCGGGGGACTAGCGGGAGTGACTGAGCAGTTCTTC. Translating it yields CASSGGLAGVTEQFF.

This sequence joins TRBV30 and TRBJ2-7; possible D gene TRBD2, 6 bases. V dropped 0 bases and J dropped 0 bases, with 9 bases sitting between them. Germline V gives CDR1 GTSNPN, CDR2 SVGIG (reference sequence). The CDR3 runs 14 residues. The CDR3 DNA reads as TGTGCCTGGAGTGTAAAGCGGGTCTCCTACGAGCAGTACTTC. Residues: CAWSVKRVSYEQYF. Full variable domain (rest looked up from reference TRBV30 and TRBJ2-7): SQTIHQWPATLVQPVGSPLSLECTVEGTSNPNLYWYRQAAGRGLQLLFYSVGIGQISSEVPQNLSASRPQDRQFILSSKKLLLSDSGFYLCAWSVKRVSYEQYFGPGTRLTVT.

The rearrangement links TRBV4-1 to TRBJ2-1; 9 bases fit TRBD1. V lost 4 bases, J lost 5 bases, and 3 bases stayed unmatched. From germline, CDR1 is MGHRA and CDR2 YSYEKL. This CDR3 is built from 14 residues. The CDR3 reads CASSPDRGNNEQFF. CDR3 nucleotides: TGCGCCAGCAGCCCCGACAGGGGGAACAATGAGCAGTTCTTC.

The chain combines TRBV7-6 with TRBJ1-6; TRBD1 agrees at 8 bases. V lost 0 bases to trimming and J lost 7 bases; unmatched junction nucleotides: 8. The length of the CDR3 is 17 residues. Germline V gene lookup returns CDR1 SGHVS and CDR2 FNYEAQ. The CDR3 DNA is TGTGCCAGCAGCTTAGCCCCTGACAGGGGCAACAATTCACCCCTCCACTTT. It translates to CASSLAPDRGNNSPLHF.

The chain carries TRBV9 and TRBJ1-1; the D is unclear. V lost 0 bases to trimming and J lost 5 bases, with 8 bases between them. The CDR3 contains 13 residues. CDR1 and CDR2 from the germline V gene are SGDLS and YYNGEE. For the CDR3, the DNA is TGTGCCAGCAGCGTAGATCTCACAACTGAAGCTTTCTTT. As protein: CASSVDLTTEAFF.

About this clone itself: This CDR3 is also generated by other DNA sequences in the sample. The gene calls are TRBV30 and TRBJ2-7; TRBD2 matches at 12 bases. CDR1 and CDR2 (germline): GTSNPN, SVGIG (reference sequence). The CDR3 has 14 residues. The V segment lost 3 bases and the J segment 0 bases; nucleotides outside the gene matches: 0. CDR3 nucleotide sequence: TGTGCCTGGAGGACTAGCGGGAGCTCCTACGAGCAGTACTTC. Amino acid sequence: CAWRTSGSSYEQYF.

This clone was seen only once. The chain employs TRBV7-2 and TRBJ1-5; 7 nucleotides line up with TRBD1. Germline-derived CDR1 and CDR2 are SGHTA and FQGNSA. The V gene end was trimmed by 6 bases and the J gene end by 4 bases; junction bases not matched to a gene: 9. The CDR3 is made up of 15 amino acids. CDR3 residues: CASRPQGNLNQPQHF. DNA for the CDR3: TGTGCCAGCAGACCACAGGGGAATTTAAATCAGCCCCAGCATTTT.

The CDR3 region has the DNA TGTGCCATCAGAGCAGGGGGCGAGCAGTACTTC. Translating gives CAIRAGGEQYF. The rearrangement uses TRBV10-3 and TRBJ2-7, with 7 bases aligning to TRBD1. Germline assignment: CDR1 ENHRY and CDR2 SYGVKD. The V segment lost 6 bases and the J segment 6 bases; nucleotides outside the gene matches: 2. The CDR3 is 11 residues long.

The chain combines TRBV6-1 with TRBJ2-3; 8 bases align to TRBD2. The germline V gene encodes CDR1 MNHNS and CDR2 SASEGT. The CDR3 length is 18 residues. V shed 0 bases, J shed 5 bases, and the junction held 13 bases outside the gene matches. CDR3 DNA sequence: TGTGCCAGCAGTGAAGCCTCCATTCGAGCGGGAGTTGAAGATACGCAGTATTTT. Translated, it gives CASSEASIRAGVEDTQYF.

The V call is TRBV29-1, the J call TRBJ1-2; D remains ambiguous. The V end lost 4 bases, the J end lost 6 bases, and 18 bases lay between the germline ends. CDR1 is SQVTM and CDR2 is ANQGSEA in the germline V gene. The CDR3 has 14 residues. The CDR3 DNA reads TGCAGCGTTGGATTTAGGAGGCTGGTTGATGGCTACACCTTC. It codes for CSVGFRRLVDGYTF.

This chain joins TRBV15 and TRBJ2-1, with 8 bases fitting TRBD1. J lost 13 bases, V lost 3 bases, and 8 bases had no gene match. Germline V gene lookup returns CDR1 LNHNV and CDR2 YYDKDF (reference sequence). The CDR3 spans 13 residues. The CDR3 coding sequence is TGTGCCACCAGCAGGGGGACAGGAGAATTCCAGTTCTTC. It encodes CATSRGTGEFQFF.

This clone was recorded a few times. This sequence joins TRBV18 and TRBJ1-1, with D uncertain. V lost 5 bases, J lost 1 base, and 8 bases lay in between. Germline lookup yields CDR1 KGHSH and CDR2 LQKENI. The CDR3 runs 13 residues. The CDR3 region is CASSSLQNTEAFF. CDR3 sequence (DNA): TGTGCCAGCTCATCCTTACAGAACACTGAAGCTTTCTTT.

As DNA, the CDR3 is TGTGCCAGCAGCTTGGAGGGGACAGGTCAATTCTATGGCTACACCTTC. Its translation: CASSLEGTGQFYGYTF. V usage is TRBV7-8 and J usage is TRBJ1-2; 8 bases are shared with TRBD1. Germline V lookup: CDR1 SGHVS, CDR2 FQNEAQ. The CDR3 has 16 amino acids. Germline trimming cut 3 bases from V and 4 bases from J; bases unmatched to any gene: 10.

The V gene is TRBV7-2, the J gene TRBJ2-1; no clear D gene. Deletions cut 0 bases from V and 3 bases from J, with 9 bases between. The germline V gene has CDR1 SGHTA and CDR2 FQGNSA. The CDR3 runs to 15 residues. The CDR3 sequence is CASSLATPLYNEQFF. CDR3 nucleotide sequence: TGTGCCAGCAGCTTAGCCACACCCCTCTACAATGAGCAGTTCTTC.

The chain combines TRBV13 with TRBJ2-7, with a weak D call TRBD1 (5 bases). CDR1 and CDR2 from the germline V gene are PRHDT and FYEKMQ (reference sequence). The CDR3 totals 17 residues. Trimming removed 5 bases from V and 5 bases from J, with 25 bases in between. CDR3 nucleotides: TGTGCCAGCAGCCAAGGGGCCGTCGGCGTGGGTTTGGACGAGCAGTACTTC. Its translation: CASSQGAVGVGLDEQYF.

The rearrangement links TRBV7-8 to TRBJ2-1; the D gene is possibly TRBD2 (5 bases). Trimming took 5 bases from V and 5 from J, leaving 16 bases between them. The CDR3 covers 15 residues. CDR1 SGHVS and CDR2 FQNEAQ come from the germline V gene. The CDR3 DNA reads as TGTGCCAGCAGCCCCGCCCAGCGGTTTGACAATGAGCAGTTCTTC. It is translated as CASSPAQRFDNEQFF.

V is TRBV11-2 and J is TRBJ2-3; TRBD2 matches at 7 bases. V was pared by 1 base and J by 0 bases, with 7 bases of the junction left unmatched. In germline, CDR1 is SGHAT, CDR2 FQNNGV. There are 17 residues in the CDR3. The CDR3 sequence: CASSLVGAGISTDTQYF. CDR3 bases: TGTGCCAGCAGCTTAGTCGGAGCGGGGATAAGCACAGATACGCAGTATTTT.

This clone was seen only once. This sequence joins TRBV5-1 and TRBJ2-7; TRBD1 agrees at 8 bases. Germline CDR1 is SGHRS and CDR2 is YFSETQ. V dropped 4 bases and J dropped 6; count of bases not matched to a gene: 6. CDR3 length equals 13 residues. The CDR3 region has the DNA TGCGCCAGCAGCCCCCCGCAGGGGGCCGAGCAGTACTTC. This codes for CASSPPQGAEQYF. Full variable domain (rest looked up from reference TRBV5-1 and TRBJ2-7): KAGVTQTPRYLIKTRGQQVTLSCSPISGHRSVSWYQQTPGQGLQFLFEYFSETQRNKGNFPGRFSGRQFSNSRSEMNVSTLELGDSALYLCASSPPQGAEQYFGPGTRLTVT.

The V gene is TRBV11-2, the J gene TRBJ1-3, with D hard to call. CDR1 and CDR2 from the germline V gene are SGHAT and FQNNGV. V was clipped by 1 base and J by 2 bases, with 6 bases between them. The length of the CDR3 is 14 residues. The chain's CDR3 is CASSLGRAGNTIYF. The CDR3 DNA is TGTGCCAGCAGCTTAGGCCGGGCTGGAAACACCATATATTTT.